This T cell receptor beta chain stems from a study of shared clonotypes between healthy human individuals. Naive CD8 cells lacked CD45RO and underwent positive selection for CCR7, leaving out terminally differentiated effector memory CD45RA+ cells. The assay used deep level. Data came from immunoSEQ multiplex PCR; TCRdb stores just in-frame clones and leaves some out. The repertoire consists of millions of clones, with approximately 94% occurring once and the leading ten covering roughly 1%. This receptor was identified in a man between 18 and 29 years old in good health. Sequencing was performed on naive CD8+ T cells sorted from blood.

CDR3: CSAWVTGELFF. In DNA form, the CDR3 reads TGCAGCGCTTGGGTAACCGGGGAGCTGTTTTTT. The rearrangement uses TRBV29-1 and TRBJ2-2; no firm D call. The CDR3 runs to 11 residues. V lost 7 bases and J 5 bases, leaving 8 bases between the germline ends. Germline V gives CDR1 SQVTM, CDR2 ANQGSEA.